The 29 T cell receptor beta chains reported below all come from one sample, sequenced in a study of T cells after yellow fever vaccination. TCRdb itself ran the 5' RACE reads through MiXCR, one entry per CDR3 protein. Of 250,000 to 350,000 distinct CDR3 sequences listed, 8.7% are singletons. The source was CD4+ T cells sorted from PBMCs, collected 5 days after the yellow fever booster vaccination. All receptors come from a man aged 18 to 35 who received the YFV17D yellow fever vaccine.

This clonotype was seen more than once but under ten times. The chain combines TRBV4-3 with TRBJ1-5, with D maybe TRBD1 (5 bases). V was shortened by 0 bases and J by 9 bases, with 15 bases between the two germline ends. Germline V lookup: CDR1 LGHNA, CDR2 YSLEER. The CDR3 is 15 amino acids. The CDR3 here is CASSQEPYLGAPQHF. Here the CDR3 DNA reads TGCGCCAGCAGCCAAGAACCCTACCTCGGGGCGCCCCAGCATTTT.

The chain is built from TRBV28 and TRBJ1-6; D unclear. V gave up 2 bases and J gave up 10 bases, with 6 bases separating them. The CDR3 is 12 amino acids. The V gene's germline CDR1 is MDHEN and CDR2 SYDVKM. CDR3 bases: TGTGCCAGCAGTTTAGACATCTCACCCCTCCACTTT. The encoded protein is CASSLDISPLHF.

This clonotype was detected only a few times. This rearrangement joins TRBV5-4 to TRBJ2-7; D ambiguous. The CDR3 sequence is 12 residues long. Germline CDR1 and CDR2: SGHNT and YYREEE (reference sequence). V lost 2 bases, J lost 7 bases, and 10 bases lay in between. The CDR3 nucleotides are TGTGCCAGCAGCTTTTCCGGGTGGGAGCAGTACTTC. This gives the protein CASSFSGWEQYF. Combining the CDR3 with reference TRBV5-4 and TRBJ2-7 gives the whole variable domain ETGVTQSPTHLIKTRGQQVTLRCSSQSGHNTVSWYQQALGQGPQFIFQYYREEENGRGNFPPRFSGLQFPNYSSELNVNALELDDSALYLCASSFSGWEQYFGPGTRLTVT.

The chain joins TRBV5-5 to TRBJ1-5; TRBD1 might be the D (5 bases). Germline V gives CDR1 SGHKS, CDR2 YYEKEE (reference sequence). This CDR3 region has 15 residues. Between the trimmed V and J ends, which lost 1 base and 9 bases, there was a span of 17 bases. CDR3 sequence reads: CASSLSGGTVMPQHF. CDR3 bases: TGTGCCAGCAGCTTGAGTGGGGGTACGGTGATGCCCCAGCATTTT.

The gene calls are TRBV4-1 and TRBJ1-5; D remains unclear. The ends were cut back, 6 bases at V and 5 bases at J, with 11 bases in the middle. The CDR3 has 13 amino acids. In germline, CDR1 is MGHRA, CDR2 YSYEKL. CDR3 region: CASSNGVDQPQHF. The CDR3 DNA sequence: TGCGCCAGCAGTAACGGAGTCGATCAGCCCCAGCATTTT.

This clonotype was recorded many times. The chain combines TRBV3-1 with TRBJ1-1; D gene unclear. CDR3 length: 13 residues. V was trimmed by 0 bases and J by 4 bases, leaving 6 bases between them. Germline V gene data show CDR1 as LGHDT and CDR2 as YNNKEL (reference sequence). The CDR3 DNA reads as TGTGCCAGCAGCCAAGAGGGCGGCACTGAAGCTTTCTTT. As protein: CASSQEGGTEAFF.

CDR3 region: CASSRQLASSYNEQFF. CDR3 bases: TGTGCCAGCAGCCGGCAACTAGCCAGCTCCTACAATGAGCAGTTCTTC. This chain joins TRBV14 and TRBJ2-1; D is perhaps TRBD2 (6 bases). There are 16 residues in the CDR3. V was trimmed by 4 bases and J by 0 bases, leaving 13 bases between them. Germline V lookup: CDR1 SGHDN, CDR2 FVKESK.

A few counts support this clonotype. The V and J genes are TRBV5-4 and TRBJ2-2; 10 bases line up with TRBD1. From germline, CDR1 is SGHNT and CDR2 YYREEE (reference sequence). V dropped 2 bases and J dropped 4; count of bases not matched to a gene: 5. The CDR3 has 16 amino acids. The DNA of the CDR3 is TGTGCCAGCAGCTTTGGGACAGGGGCTCGCACCGGGGAGCTGTTTTTT. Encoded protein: CASSFGTGARTGELFF.

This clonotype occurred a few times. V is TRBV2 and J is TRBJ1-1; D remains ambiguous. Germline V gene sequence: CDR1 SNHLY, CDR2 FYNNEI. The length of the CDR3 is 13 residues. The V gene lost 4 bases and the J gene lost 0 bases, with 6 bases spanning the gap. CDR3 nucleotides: TGTGCCAGCAGTGTTTCGATGAACACTGAAGCTTTCTTT. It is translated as CASSVSMNTEAFF.

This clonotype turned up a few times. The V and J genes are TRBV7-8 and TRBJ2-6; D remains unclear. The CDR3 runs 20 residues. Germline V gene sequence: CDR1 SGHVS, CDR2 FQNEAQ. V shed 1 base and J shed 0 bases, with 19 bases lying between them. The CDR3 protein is CASSLVGRRIFDSGANVLTF. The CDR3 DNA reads TGTGCCAGCAGCTTAGTAGGCCGCAGGATTTTCGACTCTGGGGCCAACGTCCTGACTTTC.

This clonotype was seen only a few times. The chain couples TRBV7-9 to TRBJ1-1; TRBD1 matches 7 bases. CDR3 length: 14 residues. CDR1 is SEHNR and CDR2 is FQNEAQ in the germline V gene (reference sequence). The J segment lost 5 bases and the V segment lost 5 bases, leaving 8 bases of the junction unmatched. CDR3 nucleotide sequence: TGTGCCAGCAGCCTTACAGGGGATTTAACTGAAGCTTTCTTT. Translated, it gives CASSLTGDLTEAFF.

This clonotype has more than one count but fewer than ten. CDR3 sequence: CASSPDPRSYNEQFF. In DNA form, the CDR3 reads TGCGCCAGCAGCCCGGACCCCCGCTCCTACAATGAGCAGTTCTTC. V is TRBV5-1 and J is TRBJ2-1, with D unresolved. The V end lost 4 bases, the J end lost 0 bases, and 11 bases lay between the germline ends. CDR1 and CDR2 (germline): SGHRS, YFSETQ. The CDR3 is 15 amino acids. Together with reference TRBV5-1 and TRBJ2-1, the CDR3 gives the full variable domain: KAGVTQTPRYLIKTRGQQVTLSCSPISGHRSVSWYQQTPGQGLQFLFEYFSETQRNKGNFPGRFSGRQFSNSRSEMNVSTLELGDSALYLCASSPDPRSYNEQFFGPGTRLTVL.

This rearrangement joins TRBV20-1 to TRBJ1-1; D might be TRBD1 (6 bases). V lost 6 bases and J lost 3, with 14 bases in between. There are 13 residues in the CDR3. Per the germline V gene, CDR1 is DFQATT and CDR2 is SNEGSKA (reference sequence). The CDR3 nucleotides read TGCAGTGCAGCCAGGGGCGGGGACACTGAAGCTTTCTTT. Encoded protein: CSAARGGDTEAFF.

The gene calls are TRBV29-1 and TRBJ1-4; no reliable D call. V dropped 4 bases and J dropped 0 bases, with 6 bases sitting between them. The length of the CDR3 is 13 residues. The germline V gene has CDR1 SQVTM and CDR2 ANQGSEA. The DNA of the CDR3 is TGCAGCGTTGGTTCGTCAACTAATGAAAAACTGTTTTTT. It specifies CSVGSSTNEKLFF.

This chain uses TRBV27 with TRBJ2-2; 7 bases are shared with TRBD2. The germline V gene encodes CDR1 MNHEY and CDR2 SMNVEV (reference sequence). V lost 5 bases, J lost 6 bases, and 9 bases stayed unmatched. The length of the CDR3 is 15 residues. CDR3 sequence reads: CASSPRVGRAGELFF. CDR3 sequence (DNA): TGTGCCAGCAGTCCCCGTGTTGGGAGGGCCGGGGAGCTGTTTTTT.

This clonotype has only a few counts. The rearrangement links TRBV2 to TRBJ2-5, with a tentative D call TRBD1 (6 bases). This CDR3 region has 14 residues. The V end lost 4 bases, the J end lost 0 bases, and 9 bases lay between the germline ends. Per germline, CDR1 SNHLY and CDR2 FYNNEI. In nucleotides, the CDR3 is TGTGCCAGCAGTGGGACAGTCCACCAAGAGACCCAGTACTTC. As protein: CASSGTVHQETQYF.

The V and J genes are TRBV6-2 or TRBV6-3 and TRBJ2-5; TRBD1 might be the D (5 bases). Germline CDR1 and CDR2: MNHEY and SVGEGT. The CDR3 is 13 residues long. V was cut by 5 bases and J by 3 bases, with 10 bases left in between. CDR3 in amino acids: CASSDDSKETQYF. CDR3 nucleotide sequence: TGTGCCAGCAGTGACGACAGCAAAGAGACCCAGTACTTC.

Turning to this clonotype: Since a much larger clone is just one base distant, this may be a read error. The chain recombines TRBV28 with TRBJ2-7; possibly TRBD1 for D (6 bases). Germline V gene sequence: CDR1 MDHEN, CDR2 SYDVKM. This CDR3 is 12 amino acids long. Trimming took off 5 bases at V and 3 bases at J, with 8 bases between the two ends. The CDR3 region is CASSTQGYEQYV. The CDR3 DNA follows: TGTGCCAGCAGTACACAGGGCTACGAGCAGTACGTC.

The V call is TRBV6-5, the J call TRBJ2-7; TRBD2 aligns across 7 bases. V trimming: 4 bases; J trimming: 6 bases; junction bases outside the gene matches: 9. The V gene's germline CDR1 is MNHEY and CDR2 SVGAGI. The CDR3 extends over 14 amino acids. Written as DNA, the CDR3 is TGTGCCAGCAGTTTTTCGAACTCGGGGGGCGAGCAGTACTTC. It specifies CASSFSNSGGEQYF.

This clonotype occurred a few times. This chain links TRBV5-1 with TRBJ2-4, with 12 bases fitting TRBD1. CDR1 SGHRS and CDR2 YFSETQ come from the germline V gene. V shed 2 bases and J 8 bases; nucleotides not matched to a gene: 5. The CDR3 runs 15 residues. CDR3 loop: CASSFGTGGIYIQYF. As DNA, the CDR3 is TGCGCCAGCAGCTTTGGGACAGGGGGCATATACATTCAGTACTTC.

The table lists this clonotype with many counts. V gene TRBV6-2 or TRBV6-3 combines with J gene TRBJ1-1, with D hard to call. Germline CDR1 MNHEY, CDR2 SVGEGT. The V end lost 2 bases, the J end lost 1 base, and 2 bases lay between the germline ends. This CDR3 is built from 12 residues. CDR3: CASSYENTEAFF. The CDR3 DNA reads TGTGCCAGCAGTTACGAGAACACTGAAGCTTTCTTT.

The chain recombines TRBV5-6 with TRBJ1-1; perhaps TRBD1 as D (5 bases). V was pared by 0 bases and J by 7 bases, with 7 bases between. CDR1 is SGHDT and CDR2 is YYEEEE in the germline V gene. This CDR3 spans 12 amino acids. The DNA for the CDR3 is TGTGCCAGCAGCTTGGCAGGGTTTGAAGCTTTCTTT. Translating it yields CASSLAGFEAFF. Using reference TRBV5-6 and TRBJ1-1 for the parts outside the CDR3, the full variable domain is DAGVTQSPTHLIKTRGQQVTLRCSPKSGHDTVSWYQQALGQGPQFIFQYYEEEERQRGNFPDRFSGHQFPNYSSELNVNALLLGDSALYLCASSLAGFEAFFGQGTRLTVV.

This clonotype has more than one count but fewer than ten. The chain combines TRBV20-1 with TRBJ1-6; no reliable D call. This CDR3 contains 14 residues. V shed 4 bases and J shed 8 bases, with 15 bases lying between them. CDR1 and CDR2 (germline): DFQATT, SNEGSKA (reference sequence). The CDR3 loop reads CSATPGGRDSPLHF. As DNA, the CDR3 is TGCAGTGCTACCCCGGGAGGGAGGGATTCACCCCTCCACTTT.

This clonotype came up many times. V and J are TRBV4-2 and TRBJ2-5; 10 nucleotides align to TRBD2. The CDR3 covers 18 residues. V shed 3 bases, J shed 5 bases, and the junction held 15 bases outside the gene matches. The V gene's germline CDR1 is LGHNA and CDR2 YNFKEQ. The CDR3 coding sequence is TGTGCCAGCAGCCAGTCAAGAAGCGGGGGGGCCCGGGCGGAGACCCAGTACTTC. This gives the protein CASSQSRSGGARAETQYF.

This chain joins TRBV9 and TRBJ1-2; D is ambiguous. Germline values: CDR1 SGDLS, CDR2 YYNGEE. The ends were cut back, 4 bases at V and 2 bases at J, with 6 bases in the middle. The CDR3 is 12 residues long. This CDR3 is CASSRTNYGYTF. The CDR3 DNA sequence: TGTGCCAGCAGCCGGACCAACTATGGCTACACCTTC.

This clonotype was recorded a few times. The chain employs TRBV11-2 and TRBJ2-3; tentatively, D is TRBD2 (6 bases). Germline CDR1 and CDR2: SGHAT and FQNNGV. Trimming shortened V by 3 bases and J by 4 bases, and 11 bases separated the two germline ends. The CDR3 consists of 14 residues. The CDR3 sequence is CASSFGGEADTQYF. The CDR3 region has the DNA TGTGCCAGCAGCTTCGGAGGGGAAGCAGATACGCAGTATTTT.

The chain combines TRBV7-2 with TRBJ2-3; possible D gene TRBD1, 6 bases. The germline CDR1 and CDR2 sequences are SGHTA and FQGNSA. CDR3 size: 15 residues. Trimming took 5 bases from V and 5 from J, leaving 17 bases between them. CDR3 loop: CASSGLRGLLDTQYF. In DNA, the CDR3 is TGTGCCAGCAGCGGCCTCAGGGGCCTACTAGATACGCAGTATTTT.

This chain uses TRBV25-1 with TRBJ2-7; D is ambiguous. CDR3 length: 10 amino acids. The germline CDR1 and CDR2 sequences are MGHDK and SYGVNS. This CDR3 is CADIHYEQYV. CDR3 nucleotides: TGTGCTGACATCCACTACGAGCAGTACGTC.

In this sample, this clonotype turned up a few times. The CDR3 nucleotides are TGCGCCAGCAGCTTGGACAGGGTCGGTACTGAAGCTTTCTTT. Protein product: CASSLDRVGTEAFF. The gene calls are TRBV5-1 and TRBJ1-1, with D possibly being TRBD1 (6 bases). Germline V gives CDR1 SGHRS, CDR2 YFSETQ. Trimming took 0 bases from V and 5 from J, leaving 11 bases between them. The CDR3 is 14 amino acids.